A selection of T cell receptor beta chains follows, all from one sample in a study of Ad26.COV2.S vaccination and SARS-CoV-2 variants. The method was immunoSEQ multiplex PCR; TCRdb's version includes in-frame clones alone and lacks a portion of them. The sample has 350,000 to 400,000 clones; about 85% are singletons. Specimen: peripheral blood, collected in a trial of Ad26.COV2.S vaccine versus placebo. Every receptor here comes from a person between 18 and 65 years old who received the Ad26.COV2.S COVID-19 vaccine or a placebo. CDR3s include the opening cysteine and the closing phenylalanine or tryptophan. The D gene is left open where the match is weak. Expanded clones are given a class, and other clones once, few, many or no size at all.

v_call	j_call	clone_size	d_call	cdr3_nt	cdr3_aa
TRBV5-6	TRBJ1-2	.	.	TGTGCCAGCAGCTTGGCCGGGACACCCTATGGCTACACCTTC	CASSLAGTPYGYTF
TRBV4-1	TRBJ1-6	.	.	TGCGCCAGCAGCCAAGATCCGGCAGGGAGTATTTCACCCCTCCACTTT	CASSQDPAGSISPLHF
TRBV27	TRBJ2-2	.	.	TGTGCCAGCAGTTTATACTACACGACCTTAGGGGACACCGGGGAGCTGTTTTTT	CASSLYYTTLGDTGELFF
TRBV5-1	TRBJ2-5	.	TRBD2	TGCGCCAGCAGCTCAAGCGGGGCGGGGGAGACCCAGTACTTC	CASSSSGAGETQYF
TRBV7-2	TRBJ2-7	.	.	TGTGCCAGCAGCTTGGTACAGGAGGGCTACGAGCAGTACTTC	CASSLVQEGYEQYF
TRBV5-1	TRBJ2-7	.	.	TGCGCCAGCAGCTTCCGGGGGCGCAACGACGAGCAGTACTTC	CASSFRGRNDEQYF
TRBV18	TRBJ1-1	.	.	TGTGCCAGCTCACCAGGAGAACAGGGGAACACTGAAGCTTTCTTT	CASSPGEQGNTEAFF
TRBV19	TRBJ2-2	.	.	TGTGCCAGTAGTATTTGGCAAACGAACACCGGGGAGCTGTTTTTT	CASSIWQTNTGELFF
TRBV19	TRBJ1-2	.	.	TGTGCCAGTAGTATGGCCCAGAACTATGGCTACACCTTC	CASSMAQNYGYTF
TRBV5-1	TRBJ1-6	.	TRBD1	TGCGCCAGCAGCCTCGGGACAGAGGGTGTCAGTTGGGCCCTCCACTTT	CASSLGTEGVSWALHF
TRBV19	TRBJ2-1	.	.	TGTGCCAGTAGGTCCGGGGGTAAAGCGGGTGAGCAGTTCTTC	CASRSGGKAGEQFF
TRBV28	TRBJ2-1	once	TRBD2	TGTGCCAGCGGATCCCACGGGGGGGCCTACAATGAGCAGTTCTTC	CASGSHGGAYNEQFF
TRBV19	TRBJ1-5	.	.	TGTGCCAGTACCTTCGTGAGCAGGGGCCTTCGCAATCAGCCCCAGCATTTT	CASTFVSRGLRNQPQHF
TRBV6-5	TRBJ2-7	.	.	TGTGCCAGCAGTAACTACGAGCAGTACTTC	CASSNYEQYF
TRBV18	TRBJ2-7	.	.	TGTGCCAGCTCAACTTATTCCGGGACTCAATCCTACGAGCAGTACTTC	CASSTYSGTQSYEQYF
TRBV7-9	TRBJ1-1	many	.	TGTGCCAGCAGCTTAGCGCTGTCAGGGAGGGGAACTGAAGCTTTCTTT	CASSLALSGRGTEAFF
TRBV7-9	TRBJ2-5	.	TRBD2	TGTGCCAGCAGTCCTAGCGGGGGGCAAGAGACCCAGTACTTC	CASSPSGGQETQYF
TRBV18	TRBJ1-1	few	.	TGTGCCAGCTCAACGGGGACCCAGGGGACTGAAGCTTTCTTT	CASSTGTQGTEAFF
TRBV11-2	TRBJ2-5	.	TRBD2	TGTGCCAGCAGCTCCCGGGGAGCGGGGGAGGGGGAGACCCAGTACTTC	CASSSRGAGEGETQYF
TRBV6-2/TRBV6-3	TRBJ2-7	once	TRBD1	TGTGCCAGCAGTGAGGACAGGGACTACGAGCAGTACTTC	CASSEDRDYEQYF
TRBV5-6	TRBJ1-2	.	TRBD1	TGTGCCAGCAGCTCGGGACAGGGGAGCGGCTACACCTTC	CASSSGQGSGYTF
TRBV15	TRBJ1-5	.	.	TGTGCCACCAGCAGGGAGAGGAATCAGCCCCAGCATTTT	CATSRERNQPQHF
TRBV18	TRBJ2-7	.	.	TGTGCCAGCTCCCCAACCCAGGGATTGGGGTACGAGCAGTACTTC	CASSPTQGLGYEQYF
TRBV11-3	TRBJ2-7	few	.	TGTGCCAGCAGCTCAGAGAGGGAGCAGTACTTC	CASSSEREQYF
TRBV7-9	TRBJ1-6	.	TRBD1	TGTGCCAGCAGCTTAAATATTGGGACAGTCGCCCTCGGCAATTCACCCCTCCACTTT	CASSLNIGTVALGNSPLHF
TRBV18	TRBJ2-6	.	.	TGTGCCAGCTCACCAATGACGGACAGCATCTCTGGGGCCAACGTCCTGACTTTC	CASSPMTDSISGANVLTF
TRBV6-5	TRBJ2-7	.	TRBD1	TGTGCCAGCAGTTACGGGACAGGATACGAGCAGTACTTC	CASSYGTGYEQYF
TRBV7-9	TRBJ1-4	.	.	TGTGCCAGCAGCTTTTCTGCAACTAATGAAAAACTGTTTTTT	CASSFSATNEKLFF
TRBV12-3/TRBV12-4	TRBJ1-2	once	TRBD1	TGTGCCAGCAGTATTAACAGGGGTGGCTACACCTTC	CASSINRGGYTF
TRBV5-1	TRBJ2-7	.	TRBD2	TGCGCCAGCAGCCATAGCGGGGGGGCTAGCGAGCAGTACTTC	CASSHSGGASEQYF
TRBV5-4	TRBJ1-1	.	TRBD1	TGTGCCAGCAGCTTAAGGGGGCCGGAGGATACTGAAGCTTTCTTT	CASSLRGPEDTEAFF
TRBV29-1	TRBJ2-7	.	TRBD1	TGCAGCGTTGCGCCGCGGGACAGGTTCGACGAGCAGTACTTC	CSVAPRDRFDEQYF
TRBV5-5	TRBJ1-4	.	.	TGTGCCAGCAGCTTGGAGGGACCAAATGAAAAACTGTTTTTT	CASSLEGPNEKLFF